This TCR beta chain is drawn from a study of shared T cell receptors in the human thymus. Germline V lookup: CDR1 LNHNV, CDR2 YYDKDF (reference sequence). The CDR3 length is 17 residues. The V gene end was trimmed by 1 base and the J gene end by 0 bases; junction bases not matched to a gene: 6. This clone occurred once. Repertoires were generated with immunoSEQ multiplex PCR, while TCRdb's copy carries only in-frame clones and drops some. The sample consists of about 660,000 clones, more than 75% of them appearing once. A further study also used this sample, focusing on human thymus T cells. That source adds: Corrective cardiac operations yielded the resected thymus tissue. Highly overlapping thymic repertoires among unrelated individuals were reported in related research.

The gene calls are TRBV15 and TRBJ2-7, with 10 bases fitting TRBD2. The clonotype originates from a boy less than two years old with a congenital heart defect. Sequencing was carried out using thymocytes. CDR3 sequence (DNA): TGTGCCACCAGCAGAGTGAGACTAGCGGGCCTCTCCTACGAGCAGTACTTC. It specifies CATSRVRLAGLSYEQYF.